Listed below are T cell receptor beta chains from one sample, sequenced in a study of regulatory T cells in long-lasting Graves disease. One entry per CDR3 protein results from TCRdb running MiXCR on the multiplex PCR reads. The sample records some 410,000 distinct CDR3 sequences, about 17% being singletons. The same specimen was also included in a second study, on T cells in Graves' hyperthyroidism and ophthalmopathy.

The input for sequencing was peripheral blood mononuclear cells (PBMCs), taken at new diagnosis, from a patient treated with antithyroid drugs. The receptors derive from a woman between 25 and 40 years old with Graves disease. The CDR3 runs from the conserved cysteine through the conserved F or W. D genes are given only for firm matches. For some rows the clone size is stated as once, few or many, or as a class when expanded; others skip it.

many	TRBV6-1	TRBJ2-5	15	.	TGTGCCAGCACGCCCAGGGGCGGAAGGTTTGGGACCCAGTACTTC	CASTPRGGRFGTQYF
.	TRBV19	TRBJ2-3	14	TRBD2	TGTGCCACCTCAACTAGCGACTACACAGATACGCAGTATTTT	CATSTSDYTDTQYF
.	TRBV7-9	TRBJ2-7	15	.	TGTGCCAGCAGCTTTCCAGGTAGTAGCTCCTACGAGCAGTACTTC	CASSFPGSSSYEQYF
few	TRBV4-3	TRBJ2-1	15	TRBD1	TGCGCCAGCAGCCAATGGGACAGGGCGAGGAATGAGCAGTTCTTC	CASSQWDRARNEQFF
many	TRBV20-1	TRBJ2-3	14	TRBD1	TGCAGTGCTACGCGGACAGGGGGCACAGATACGCAGTATTTT	CSATRTGGTDTQYF
many	TRBV6-5	TRBJ1-1	19	TRBD1	TGTGCCAGCAGTTACTCGGGTAGGTGGGACAGTGTGATGAACACTGAAGCTTTCTTT	CASSYSGRWDSVMNTEAFF
once	TRBV3-2	TRBJ1-1	18	.	TGTGTCAGCAGCCAAGATTACAATGCCGGAGGGATGAACACTGAAGCTTTCTTT	CVSSQDYNAGGMNTEAFF
few	TRBV27	TRBJ2-1	14	.	TGTGCCAGCAGTTTAACCGGCGACTACAATGAGCAGTTCTTC	CASSLTGDYNEQFF
many	TRBV28	TRBJ2-5	13	.	TGTGCCAGCAGTTCTAGCACACAAGAGACCCAGTACTTC	CASSSSTQETQYF
.	TRBV20-1	TRBJ1-2	13	.	TGCAGTGCTAACCGTCAGAAGGGTGATAGCTACACCTTC	CSANRQKGDSYTF
.	TRBV5-1	TRBJ2-1	14	TRBD2	TGCGCCAGCAGCAATACGGGAGGGAGGAATGAGCAGTTCTTC	CASSNTGGRNEQFF
.	TRBV20-1	TRBJ2-1	14	.	TGCAGTGCTAGACTGGCGGTTCCCTACAATGAGCAGTTCTTC	CSARLAVPYNEQFF
many	TRBV3-1	TRBJ2-6	15	TRBD1	TGTGCCAGCAGCCACACAGGGGCCGGGGCCAACGTCCTGACTTTC	CASSHTGAGANVLTF
few	TRBV20-1	TRBJ2-6	16	.	TGCAGTGCTCCCGGGACATATTGGTCCGGGGCCAACGTCCTGACTTTC	CSAPGTYWSGANVLTF
many	TRBV6-1	TRBJ1-4	16	.	TGTGCCAGCAGTGAATTCAAGGGTTCAGCTAATGAAAAACTGTTTTTT	CASSEFKGSANEKLFF
few	TRBV29-1	TRBJ2-1	15	.	TGCAGCGTTGGGTTTGGGGACATCTACAACAATGAGCAGTTCTTC	CSVGFGDIYNNEQFF
.	TRBV7-3	TRBJ2-7	13	TRBD2	TGTGCCAGCAGCTTAGCGGGAGGGACCGAGCAGTACTTC	CASSLAGGTEQYF
many	TRBV2	TRBJ2-5	14	TRBD1	TGTGCCAGCAGTGTGGAAGGGGGCGCAGAGACCCAGTACTTC	CASSVEGGAETQYF
many	TRBV19	TRBJ2-7	15	.	TGTGCCAGTACCAAGAAAAGGGACGGATCCTACGAGCAGTACTTC	CASTKKRDGSYEQYF
.	TRBV4-2	TRBJ2-7	13	.	TGTGCCAGCAGCCAAGTGGAGGGGGACGAGCAGTACTTC	CASSQVEGDEQYF
.	TRBV27	TRBJ2-3	15	.	TGTGCCAGCAGTTTATGGGCTAGCGGCACAGATACGCAGTATTTT	CASSLWASGTDTQYF
many	TRBV11-2	TRBJ2-5	16	TRBD2	TGTGCCAGCAGCTCTTGGGGGGGAGGGGAGCAAGAGACCCAGTACTTC	CASSSWGGGEQETQYF
many	TRBV29-1	TRBJ2-2	13	.	TGCAGCGGGGACATCCCGAACACCGGGGAGCTGTTTTTT	CSGDIPNTGELFF
many	TRBV28	TRBJ1-5	12	.	TGTGCCAGCAGGAGGGGTGGGCAGCCCCAGCATTTT	CASRRGGQPQHF
.	TRBV6-2/TRBV6-3	TRBJ2-5	15	.	TGTGCCAGCAGACTTAAATCAGGGGGGACGGAGACCCAGTACTTC	CASRLKSGGTETQYF
many	TRBV7-9	TRBJ2-3	16	.	TGTGCCAGCAGCTTAGCGATTCTATCAAGCACAGATACGCAGTATTTT	CASSLAILSSTDTQYF
many	TRBV28	TRBJ2-5	12	.	TGTGCCAGCAGTGTACAGCGTGAGACCCAGTACTTC	CASSVQRETQYF
many	TRBV2	TRBJ2-1	13	TRBD2	TGTGCCAGCGGCGGGAGGGTCAACAATGAGCAGTTCTTC	CASGGRVNNEQFF
few	TRBV28	TRBJ1-3	17	.	TGTGCCAGCAGTTTAAGGCAGGACACGAATAGTGGAAACACCATATATTTT	CASSLRQDTNSGNTIYF
many	TRBV12-3/TRBV12-4	TRBJ1-1	12	.	TGTGCCAGCAACTCAAAGAGGGGCCGGGCTTTCTTT	CASNSKRGRAFF
few	TRBV6-9	TRBJ1-2	15	TRBD1	TGTGCCAGCAGTTATACCTCGGGACAGGGTCTTGGCTACACCTTC	CASSYTSGQGLGYTF
many	TRBV29-1	TRBJ2-3	14	.	TGCAGCGCTTCCGAGTCGGCTAGCACAGATACGCAGTATTTT	CSASESASTDTQYF
few	TRBV6-2/TRBV6-3	TRBJ2-3	16	.	TGTGCCAGCATAAGGGGGGAGCTAGTTAGCACAGATACGCAGTATTTT	CASIRGELVSTDTQYF
.	TRBV30	TRBJ2-1	12	TRBD1	TGTGCCTCGGGACAGTCCTACAATGAGCAGTTCTTC	CASGQSYNEQFF
.	TRBV10-3	TRBJ2-6	15	.	TGTGCCATCAGTGAGCAGAGCTCTGGGGCCAACGTCCTGACTTTC	CAISEQSSGANVLTF
.	TRBV3-1	TRBJ2-6	14	.	TGTGCCAGCAGGGGCGACTCTGGGGCCAACGTCCTGACTTTC	CASRGDSGANVLTF
.	TRBV20-1	TRBJ2-7	14	TRBD2	TGCAGTGCTCTTGGACTAGCGGGAGTGGGTGAGCAGTACTTC	CSALGLAGVGEQYF
many	TRBV27	TRBJ2-3	17	TRBD2	TGTGCCAGCAGTTCCCCCGGGACTAGCGGGTACACAGATACGCAGTATTTT	CASSSPGTSGYTDTQYF
many	TRBV20-1	TRBJ2-1	13	.	TGCAGTGCTAGACTTCCGACAGTCAATGAGCAGTTCTTC	CSARLPTVNEQFF
many	TRBV3-1	TRBJ2-1	15	.	TGTGCCAGCAGCCAAGATGGAGGGAGTGACAATGAGCAGTTCTTC	CASSQDGGSDNEQFF
few	TRBV5-4	TRBJ2-3	13	TRBD2	TGTGCCAGTCGACTAGCGGGAGTGGATACGCAGTATTTT	CASRLAGVDTQYF
many	TRBV18	TRBJ2-1	12	.	TGTGCCAGCTCACCACCGGGACCTGAGCAGTTCTTC	CASSPPGPEQFF
.	TRBV9	TRBJ2-1	18	TRBD2	TGTGCCAGCAGCGCTATCGGGACTAGCGATCTTCATTACAATGAGCAGTTCTTC	CASSAIGTSDLHYNEQFF
.	TRBV28	TRBJ2-1	15	TRBD2	TGTGCCAGCAGTTTAGGTCTCGGGGTAGCGGGACCCCCCGTCTTC	CASSLGLGVAGPPVF